Listed below are T cell receptor beta chains from one sample, sequenced in a study of T cell responses to AZD1222 COVID-19 vaccine. Some clones are missing from TCRdb's copy, which holds only in-frame ones; the method was immunoSEQ multiplex PCR. The data hold around 99,000 clones, with about nine tenths observed a single time. The sample was peripheral blood, taken 28 days after the second AZD1222 dose. All receptors come from an adult who received the AZD1222 COVID-19 vaccine. Each CDR3 is given with its conserved first and last residue. A D gene is named only where the DNA matches it firmly. Size tells how often a clone was seen (once, few, many) or the class of an expanded clone, and some rows leave it out.

v_call,j_call,clone_size,d_call,cdr3_nt,cdr3_aa
TRBV6-5,TRBJ1-1,-,-,TGTGCCAGCAGTCTACAGGGATTGAACACTGAAGCTTTCTTT,CASSLQGLNTEAFF
TRBV27,TRBJ2-2,-,TRBD1,TGTGCCAGCACCCAGGACAGGGCGGGCGGGGAGCTGTTTTTT,CASTQDRAGGELFF
TRBV6-4,TRBJ2-2,-,-,TGTGCCAGCAGTGCCGGGACCCAACGACTCAACACCGGGGAGCTGTTTTTT,CASSAGTQRLNTGELFF
TRBV19,TRBJ1-1,once,-,TGTGCCAGCAGGATCACAGGAAACACTGAAGCTTTCTTT,CASRITGNTEAFF
TRBV10-3,TRBJ1-4,-,-,TGTGCCATCAGTGAGTCGGAACACTCGTCGGGTATGGAAAAACTGTTTTTT,CAISESEHSSGMEKLFF
TRBV19,TRBJ2-3,few,-,TGTGCCAGTAGCCCCGTTGGGGCCCCAGATACGCAGTATTTT,CASSPVGAPDTQYF
TRBV28,TRBJ2-3,-,TRBD1,TGTGCCAGCAGTTTCTCCCCGGGACAGGGCGGGGTCACAGATACGCAGTATTTT,CASSFSPGQGGVTDTQYF
TRBV19,TRBJ2-1,-,TRBD2,TGTGCCAGTAGTATAGGCCTAGCGGGGATAAGCTCCTACAATGAGCAGTTCTTC,CASSIGLAGISSYNEQFF
TRBV28,TRBJ2-7,-,TRBD2,TGTGCCAGCAGTTTCTATAGCGGGAGGGCCCTTCGGTGGCAGTACTTC,CASSFYSGRALRWQYF
TRBV5-8,TRBJ2-6,once,-,TGTGCCAGCAGCCGGGACGGGGCTGGTGGGGCCAACGTCCTGACTTTC,CASSRDGAGGANVLTF
TRBV27,TRBJ1-5,-,-,TGTGCCAGCAGCCCTGATATTTGGAATCAGCCCCAGCATTTT,CASSPDIWNQPQHF
TRBV6-5,TRBJ2-7,once,TRBD2,TGTGCCAGCAGTTACCAAGTTAGCGGGACGGCCTACGAGCAGTACTTC,CASSYQVSGTAYEQYF
TRBV30,TRBJ2-5,-,TRBD1,TGTGCCTGGAGCCGAGGACAGGGGGTTATGACAGAGACCCAGTACTTC,CAWSRGQGVMTETQYF
TRBV9,TRBJ2-6,-,-,TGTGCCAGCAGTCGAGCGAGCGGGGCCAACGTCCTGACTTTC,CASSRASGANVLTF
TRBV7-2,TRBJ2-1,-,-,TGTGCCAGCAGCTTAGAACAGGGAGGCCACAATGAGCAGTTCTTC,CASSLEQGGHNEQFF
TRBV13,TRBJ1-6,-,-,TGTGCCAGCAGCTTGAGCTCCTATAATTCACCCCTCCACTTT,CASSLSSYNSPLHF
TRBV19,TRBJ2-1,-,TRBD2,TGTGCCAGTAGTATAAGGTGGGGGACAGGGGCTAGCGGGAGGGCCTACAATGAGCAGTTCTTC,CASSIRWGTGASGRAYNEQFF
TRBV28,TRBJ1-4,once,-,TGTGCCAGCAGACGACGGACTGTGAATGAAAAACTGTTTTTT,CASRRRTVNEKLFF
TRBV28,TRBJ2-5,-,TRBD1,TGTGCCAGCACTCGAGGGGGCGCAGAGACCCAGTACTTC,CASTRGGAETQYF
TRBV12-3/TRBV12-4,TRBJ2-3,-,-,TGTGCCAGCAGTTCGGGACTCTCAGATACGCAGTATTTT,CASSSGLSDTQYF
TRBV4-2,TRBJ2-3,-,-,TGTGCCAGCAGGGGCGGCCAGAGCAATTCCGGTACGCAGTATTTT,CASRGGQSNSGTQYF
TRBV7-8,TRBJ2-5,-,TRBD2,TGTGCCAGCACCGACCTAGCGGGAGGGCCTGGGGAGACCCAGTACTTC,CASTDLAGGPGETQYF
TRBV5-1,TRBJ2-7,-,TRBD2,TGCGCCAGCAGCTTGGAGAGCGGGAGGGTTCGCGAGCAGTACTTC,CASSLESGRVREQYF
TRBV29-1,TRBJ1-1,-,-,TGCAGCGTCACAGGGCCTGGCACTGAAGCTTTCTTT,CSVTGPGTEAFF
TRBV28,TRBJ2-7,-,TRBD2,TGTGCCAGCAGTTTTAGAACCCCTCGGGGGGGGCAGTACTTC,CASSFRTPRGGQYF
TRBV6-1,TRBJ1-6,few,-,TGTGCCAGCAGTGAACTCCATAGACGAGATAATTCACCCCTCCACTTT,CASSELHRRDNSPLHF
TRBV12-3/TRBV12-4,TRBJ2-7,-,TRBD1,TGTGCCAGTGGACAGGGGGCTTGGGAGCAGTACTTC,CASGQGAWEQYF
TRBV24-1,TRBJ2-5,-,-,TGTGCCACCAGTGATTCCGCCCAAGAGACCCAGTACTTC,CATSDSAQETQYF
TRBV5-1,TRBJ1-6,-,-,TGCGCCAGCCGTATCCGGGACGGCCGGAGCTCCTATAATTCACCCCTCCACTTT,CASRIRDGRSSYNSPLHF
TRBV29-1,TRBJ2-5,-,TRBD2,TGCAGCGTGATACCCGGGACTAGCGGGAGCAGAGAGACCCAGTACTTC,CSVIPGTSGSRETQYF
TRBV5-1,TRBJ2-7,-,TRBD1,TGCGCCAGCAGAGAGGGACAGGGAACCTACGAGCAGTACTTC,CASREGQGTYEQYF
TRBV20-1,TRBJ2-1,-,-,TGCAGTGCCGAGGAGGGGCAGCGGCAGTTCTTC,CSAEEGQRQFF
TRBV2,TRBJ2-5,-,-,TGTGCCAGCCGTTCGAGGGAGACCCAGTACTTC,CASRSRETQYF
TRBV29-1,TRBJ1-1,few,-,TGCAGCGTTCGTTTTGGGGGCGCGGACACTGAAGCTTTCTTT,CSVRFGGADTEAFF
TRBV29-1,TRBJ2-7,-,TRBD1,TGCAGCGTTGAAGGAACAGGGGTTAGGACCTACGAGCAGTACTTC,CSVEGTGVRTYEQYF
TRBV6-1,TRBJ1-5,-,-,TGTGCCAGCAGTGAAGCAGTACAGGCGAGTCAGCCCCAGCATTTT,CASSEAVQASQPQHF
TRBV28,TRBJ1-5,-,TRBD1,TGTGCCAGCAGTTCACAGGACAGGGTTAATCAGCCCCAGCATTTT,CASSSQDRVNQPQHF
TRBV10-3,TRBJ2-3,-,-,TGTGCCATCAGTGACCCCGACGACTATTCAGGAGGGTATACGCAGTATTTT,CAISDPDDYSGGYTQYF
TRBV5-1,TRBJ2-3,-,TRBD2,TGCGCCAGCAGCTTGGAAGGGACTAGCGGGAGGAGGAGCACAGATACGCAGTATTTT,CASSLEGTSGRRSTDTQYF
TRBV6-2/TRBV6-3,TRBJ1-2,-,-,TGTGCCAGCAGTTACCCACGGGACCGGGCTAACTATGGCTACACCTTC,CASSYPRDRANYGYTF
TRBV4-1,TRBJ2-7,-,-,TGCGCCAGCAGCCAATCCGGGTCCGCCGAGCAGTACTTC,CASSQSGSAEQYF
TRBV6-5,TRBJ2-1,once,-,TGTGCCAGCAGTTACCCGGGGCCCAACAATGAGCAGTTCTTC,CASSYPGPNNEQFF
TRBV19,TRBJ2-1,-,-,TGTGCCAGTAACCCCCGAGCGGTCAGCTCCTACAATGAGCAGTTCTTC,CASNPRAVSSYNEQFF
TRBV10-3,TRBJ2-3,-,TRBD1,TGTGCCATCAGTAGGCAGGGGGCATCAGATACGCAGTATTTT,CAISRQGASDTQYF
TRBV28,TRBJ1-5,-,-,TGTGCCAGCACCTCAGGGACTCGACCCCAGCATTTT,CASTSGTRPQHF
TRBV7-9,TRBJ2-1,-,-,TGTGCCAGCAGGCCGTCGGGCAGCCACAATGAGCAGTTCTTC,CASRPSGSHNEQFF
TRBV5-1,TRBJ2-1,-,TRBD2,TGCGCCAGCAGCCTCGGGACTAGCGGCTACAATGAGCAGTTCTTC,CASSLGTSGYNEQFF
TRBV19,TRBJ1-4,-,TRBD1,TGTGCCAGCCTCCCCACCGCAGGGGGGGATGAAAAACTGTTTTTT,CASLPTAGGDEKLFF
TRBV5-1,TRBJ1-1,-,-,TGCGCCAGCAGCTTGGTCGGGACGCTCAACACTGAAGCTTTCTTT,CASSLVGTLNTEAFF
TRBV27,TRBJ2-3,-,TRBD2,TGTGCCAGCAGTTTATCCTGGGGGAGGGCGGTGGCAGATACGCAGTATTTT,CASSLSWGRAVADTQYF
TRBV7-2,TRBJ1-1,-,-,TGTGCCAGCAGCTCGGGAATGAACACTGAAGCTTTCTTT,CASSSGMNTEAFF
TRBV9,TRBJ2-7,-,-,TGTGCCAGCAGCGTGGGGTCAATTGGGTTCGAGCAGTACTTC,CASSVGSIGFEQYF
TRBV14,TRBJ2-1,-,-,TGTGCCAGCAGCCAACTGGGTGAGCAGTTCTTC,CASSQLGEQFF
TRBV5-5,TRBJ1-2,-,-,TGTGCCAGCAGCTTGGTTGTAGCTGGCTACACCTTC,CASSLVVAGYTF
TRBV7-2,TRBJ1-5,-,-,TGTGCCAGCAGCTTAGCGACGTGGGGCTCTAGGAATCAGCCCCAGCATTTT,CASSLATWGSRNQPQHF
TRBV9,TRBJ2-3,-,TRBD1,TGTGCCAGCAGCCCGAGGACAGGGGTGAGCACAGATACGCAGTATTTT,CASSPRTGVSTDTQYF
TRBV7-9,TRBJ2-3,once,TRBD2,TGTGCCAGCAGCACGACTAGCGGCCGCACAGATACGCAGTATTTT,CASSTTSGRTDTQYF
TRBV27,TRBJ2-3,once,TRBD1,TGTGCCAGCAGTGCCCAGACAGGGAGCACAGATACGCAGTATTTT,CASSAQTGSTDTQYF
TRBV20-1,TRBJ2-5,-,-,TGCAGTGCTAGTACACGGGAGAGTCTGGAGACCCAGTACTTC,CSASTRESLETQYF
TRBV28,TRBJ1-2,once,TRBD1,TGTGCCAGCAGCAGGGGGCAGGCTAACTATGGCTACACCTTC,CASSRGQANYGYTF